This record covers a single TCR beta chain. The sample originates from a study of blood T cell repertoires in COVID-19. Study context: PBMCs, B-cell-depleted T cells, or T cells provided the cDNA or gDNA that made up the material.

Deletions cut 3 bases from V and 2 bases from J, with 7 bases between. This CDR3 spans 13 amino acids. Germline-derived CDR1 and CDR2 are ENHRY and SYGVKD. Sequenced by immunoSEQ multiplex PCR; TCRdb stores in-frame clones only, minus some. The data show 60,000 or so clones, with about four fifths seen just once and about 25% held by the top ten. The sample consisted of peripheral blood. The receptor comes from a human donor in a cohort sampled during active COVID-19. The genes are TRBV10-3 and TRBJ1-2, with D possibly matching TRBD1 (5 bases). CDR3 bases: TGTGCCATCAGTGATCCAGGGAACTATGGCTACACCTTC. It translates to CAISDPGNYGYTF.